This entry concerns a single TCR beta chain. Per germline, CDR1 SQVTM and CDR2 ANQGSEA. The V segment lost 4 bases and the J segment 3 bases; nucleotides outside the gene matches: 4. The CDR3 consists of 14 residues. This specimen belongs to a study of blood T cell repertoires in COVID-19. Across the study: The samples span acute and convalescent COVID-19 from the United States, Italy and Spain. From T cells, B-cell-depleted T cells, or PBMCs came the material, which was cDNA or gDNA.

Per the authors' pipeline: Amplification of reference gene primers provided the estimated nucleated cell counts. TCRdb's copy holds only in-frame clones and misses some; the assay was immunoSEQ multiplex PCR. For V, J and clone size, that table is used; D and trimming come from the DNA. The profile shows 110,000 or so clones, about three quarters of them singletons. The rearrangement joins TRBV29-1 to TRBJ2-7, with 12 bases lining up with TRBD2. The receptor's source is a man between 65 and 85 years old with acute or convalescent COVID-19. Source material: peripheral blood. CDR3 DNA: TGCAGCGTTGCTCGACTAGCGGGGGTCTACGAGCAGTACTTC. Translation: CSVARLAGVYEQYF.